This T cell receptor beta chain was documented in a study of blood T cell repertoires in COVID-19. The J segment lost 0 bases and the V segment lost 2 bases, leaving 8 bases of the junction unmatched. Germline V gene lookup returns CDR1 SGHRS and CDR2 YFSETQ. The CDR3 covers 18 residues. The data were produced by immunoSEQ multiplex PCR, yet TCRdb's version contains in-frame clones alone and is incomplete. There are about half a million clones in the sample; around 85% occur only once, and roughly 3.2% lies in the top ten. The sample consisted of peripheral blood. This clonotype was sampled from a human donor in a cohort sampled during active COVID-19. The chain has TRBV5-1 and TRBJ2-2, with TRBD1 matching over 9 bases. This CDR3 reads CASSFRDRVPTNTGELFF. The CDR3 DNA follows: TGCGCCAGCAGCTTCCGGGACAGGGTACCAACGAACACCGGGGAGCTGTTTTTT. Drawing the rest from reference TRBV5-1 and TRBJ2-2, the complete variable domain is KAGVTQTPRYLIKTRGQQVTLSCSPISGHRSVSWYQQTPGQGLQFLFEYFSETQRNKGNFPGRFSGRQFSNSRSEMNVSTLELGDSALYLCASSFRDRVPTNTGELFFGEGSRLTVL.